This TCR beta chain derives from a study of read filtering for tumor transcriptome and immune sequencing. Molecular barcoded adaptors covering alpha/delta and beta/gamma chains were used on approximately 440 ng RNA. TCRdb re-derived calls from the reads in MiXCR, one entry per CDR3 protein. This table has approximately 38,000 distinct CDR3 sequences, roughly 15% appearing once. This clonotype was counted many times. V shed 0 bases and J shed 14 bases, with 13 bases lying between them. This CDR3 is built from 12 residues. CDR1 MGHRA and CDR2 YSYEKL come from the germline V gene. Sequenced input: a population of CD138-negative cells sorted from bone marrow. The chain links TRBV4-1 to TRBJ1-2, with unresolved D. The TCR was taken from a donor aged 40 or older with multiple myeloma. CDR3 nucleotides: TGCGCCAGCAGCCAAGACAGGCGCCTGCGAACCTTC. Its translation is CASSQDRRLRTF.